This TCR beta chain stems from a study of beta chain features in type 1 diabetes. Study-wide background: Over all samples combined, over 85 million sorted cells were examined.

The authors took one heparinised blood draw, averaging around 120 mL, from each donor. Purity (above 98%) was reached by all sorted populations. Germline V gene data show CDR1 as SGHTA and CDR2 as FQGTGA. The length of the CDR3 is 13 residues. The V and J ends lost 2 bases and 2 bases respectively, with 6 bases between them. The whole isolated RNA underwent reverse transcription, so sequencing captured expressed TCRB transcripts. The assay was immunoSEQ multiplex PCR, and TCRdb's table has in-frame clones only and misses some. The profile shows some 400,000 clones, over 13% of them singletons. This clonotype was sampled from a woman between 18 and 29 years old in good health. The chain employs TRBV7-3 and TRBJ1-1; D unclear. Input material: naive CD4+ T cells from blood. The CDR3 spells CASSLSLNTEAFF. The CDR3 bases are TGTGCCAGCAGCTTATCCTTAAACACTGAAGCTTTCTTT. Based on the CDR3 plus reference TRBV7-3 and TRBJ1-1, the full variable domain is GAGVSQTPSNKVTEKGKYVELRCDPISGHTALYWYRQSLGQGPEFLIYFQGTGAADDSGLPNDRFFAVRPEGSVSTLKIQRTERGDSAVYLCASSLSLNTEAFFGQGTRLTVV.